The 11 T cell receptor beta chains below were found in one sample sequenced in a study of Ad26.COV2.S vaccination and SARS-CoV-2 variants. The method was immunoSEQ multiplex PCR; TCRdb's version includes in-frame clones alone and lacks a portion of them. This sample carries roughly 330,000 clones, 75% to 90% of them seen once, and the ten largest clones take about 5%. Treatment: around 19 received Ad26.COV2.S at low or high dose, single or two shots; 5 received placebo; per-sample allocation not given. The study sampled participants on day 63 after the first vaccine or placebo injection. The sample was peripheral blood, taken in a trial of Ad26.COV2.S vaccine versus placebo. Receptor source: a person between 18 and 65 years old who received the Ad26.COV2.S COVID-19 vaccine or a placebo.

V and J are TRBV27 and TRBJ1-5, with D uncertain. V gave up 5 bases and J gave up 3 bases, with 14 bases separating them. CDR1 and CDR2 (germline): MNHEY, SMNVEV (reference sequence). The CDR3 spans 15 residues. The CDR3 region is CASSPTMLYNQPQHF. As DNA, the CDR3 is TGTGCCAGCAGTCCTACGATGCTCTACAATCAGCCCCAGCATTTT.

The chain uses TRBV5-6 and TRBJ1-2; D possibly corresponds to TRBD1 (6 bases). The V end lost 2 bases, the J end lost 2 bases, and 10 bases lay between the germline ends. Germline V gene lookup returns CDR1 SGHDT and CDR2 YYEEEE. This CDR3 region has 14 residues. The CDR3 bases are TGTGCCAGCAGCTTTACTACAGGGAACTATGGCTACACCTTC. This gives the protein CASSFTTGNYGYTF.

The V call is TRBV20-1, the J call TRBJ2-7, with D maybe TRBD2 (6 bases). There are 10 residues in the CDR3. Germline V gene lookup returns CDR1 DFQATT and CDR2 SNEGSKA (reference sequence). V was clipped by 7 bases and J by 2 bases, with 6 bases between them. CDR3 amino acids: CSGEAYEQYV. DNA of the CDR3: TGCAGTGGGGAGGCCTACGAGCAGTACGTC.

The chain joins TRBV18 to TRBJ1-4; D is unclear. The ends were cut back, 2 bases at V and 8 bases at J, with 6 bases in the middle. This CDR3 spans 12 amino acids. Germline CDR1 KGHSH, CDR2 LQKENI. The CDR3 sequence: CASSPGEEKLFF. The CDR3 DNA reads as TGTGCCAGCTCACCAGGTGAAGAAAAACTGTTTTTT.

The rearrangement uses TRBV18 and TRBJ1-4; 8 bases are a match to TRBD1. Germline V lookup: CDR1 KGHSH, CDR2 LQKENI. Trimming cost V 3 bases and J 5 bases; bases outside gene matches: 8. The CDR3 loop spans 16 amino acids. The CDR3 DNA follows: TGTGCCAGCTCACCGGGGGGGACAGGACCGAATGAAAAACTGTTTTTT. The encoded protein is CASSPGGTGPNEKLFF.

The CDR3 here is CASSINDLSYGYTF. In DNA, the CDR3 is TGTGCCAGTAGTATAAATGACCTGTCCTATGGCTACACCTTC. V and J are TRBV19 and TRBJ1-2; D not resolved. Trimming cost V 2 bases and J 4 bases, with 11 bases left between them. Germline V gives CDR1 LNHDA, CDR2 SQIVND (reference sequence). The CDR3 totals 14 residues.

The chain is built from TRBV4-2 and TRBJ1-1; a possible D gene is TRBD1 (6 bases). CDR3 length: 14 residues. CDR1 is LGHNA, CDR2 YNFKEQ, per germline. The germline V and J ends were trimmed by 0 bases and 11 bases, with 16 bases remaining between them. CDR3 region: CASSQEGGLFGAFF. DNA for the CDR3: TGTGCCAGCAGCCAAGAAGGGGGTTTATTTGGTGCTTTCTTT.

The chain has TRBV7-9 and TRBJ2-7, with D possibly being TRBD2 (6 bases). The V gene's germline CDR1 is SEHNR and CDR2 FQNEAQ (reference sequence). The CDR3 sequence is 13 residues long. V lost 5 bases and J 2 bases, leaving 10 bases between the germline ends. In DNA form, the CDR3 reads TGTGCCAGCAGCCACGGGACTCCCTACGAGCAGTACTTC. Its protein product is CASSHGTPYEQYF. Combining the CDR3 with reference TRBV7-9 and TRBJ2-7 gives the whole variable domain DTGVSQNPRHKITKRGQNVTFRCDPISEHNRLYWYRQTLGQGPEFLTYFQNEAQLEKSRLLSDRFSAERPKGSFSTLEIQRTEQGDSAMYLCASSHGTPYEQYFGPGTRLTVT.

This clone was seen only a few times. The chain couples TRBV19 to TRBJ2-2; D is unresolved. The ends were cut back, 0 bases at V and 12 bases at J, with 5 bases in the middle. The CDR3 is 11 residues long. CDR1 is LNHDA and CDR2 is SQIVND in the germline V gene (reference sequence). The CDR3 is CASSIEGQLFF. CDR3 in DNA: TGTGCCAGTAGTATAGAAGGGCAGCTGTTTTTT. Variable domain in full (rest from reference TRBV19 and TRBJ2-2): DGGITQSPKYLFRKEGQNVTLSCEQNLNHDAMYWYRQDPGQGLRLIYYSQIVNDFQKGDIAEGYSVSREKKESFPLTVTSAQKNPTAFYLCASSIEGQLFFGEGSRLTVL.

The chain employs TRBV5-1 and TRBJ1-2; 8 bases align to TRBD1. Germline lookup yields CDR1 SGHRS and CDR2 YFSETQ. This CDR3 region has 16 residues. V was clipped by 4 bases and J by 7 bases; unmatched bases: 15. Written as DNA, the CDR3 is TGCGCCAGCAGCGATTTTCCGGGACAGGCTAGAGTTGGCTACACCTTC. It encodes CASSDFPGQARVGYTF.

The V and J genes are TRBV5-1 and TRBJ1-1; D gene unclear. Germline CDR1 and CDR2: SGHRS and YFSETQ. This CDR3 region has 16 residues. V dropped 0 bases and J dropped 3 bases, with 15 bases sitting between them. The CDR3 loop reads CASSLERSRRDTEAFF. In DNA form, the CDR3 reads TGCGCCAGCAGCTTGGAAAGATCCAGGAGGGACACTGAAGCTTTCTTT.